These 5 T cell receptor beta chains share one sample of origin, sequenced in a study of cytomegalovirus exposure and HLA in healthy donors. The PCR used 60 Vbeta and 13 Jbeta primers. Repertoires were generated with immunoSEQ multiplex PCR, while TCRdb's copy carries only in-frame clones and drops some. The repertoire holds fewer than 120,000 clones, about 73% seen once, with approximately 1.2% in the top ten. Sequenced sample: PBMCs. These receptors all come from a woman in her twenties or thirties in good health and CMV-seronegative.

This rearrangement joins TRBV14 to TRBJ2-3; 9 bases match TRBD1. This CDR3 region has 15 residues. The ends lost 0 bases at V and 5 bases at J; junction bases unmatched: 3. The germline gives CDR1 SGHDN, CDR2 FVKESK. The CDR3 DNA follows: TGTGCCAGCAGCCAAGAAACAGGGGGCTTAGATACGCAGTATTTT. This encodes CASSQETGGLDTQYF.

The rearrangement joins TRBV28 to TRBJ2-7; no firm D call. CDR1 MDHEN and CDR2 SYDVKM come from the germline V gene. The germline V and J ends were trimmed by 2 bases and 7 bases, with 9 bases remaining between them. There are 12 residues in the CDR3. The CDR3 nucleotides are TGTGCCAGCAGTTTAAGTTTGCAGGAGCAGTACTTC. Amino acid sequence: CASSLSLQEQYF.

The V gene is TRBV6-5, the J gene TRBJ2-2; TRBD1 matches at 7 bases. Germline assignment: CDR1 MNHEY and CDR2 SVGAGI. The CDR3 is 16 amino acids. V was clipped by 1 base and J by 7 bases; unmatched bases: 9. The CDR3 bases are TGTGCCAGCAGTTACTACAGGGGATTTACCATCGGGGAGCTGTTTTTT. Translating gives CASSYYRGFTIGELFF.

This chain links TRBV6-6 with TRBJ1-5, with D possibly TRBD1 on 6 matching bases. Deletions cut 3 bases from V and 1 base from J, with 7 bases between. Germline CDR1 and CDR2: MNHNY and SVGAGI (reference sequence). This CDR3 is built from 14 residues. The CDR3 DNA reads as TGTGCCAGCAGTTATCAGGGGAGCAATCAGCCCCAGCATTTT. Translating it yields CASSYQGSNQPQHF.

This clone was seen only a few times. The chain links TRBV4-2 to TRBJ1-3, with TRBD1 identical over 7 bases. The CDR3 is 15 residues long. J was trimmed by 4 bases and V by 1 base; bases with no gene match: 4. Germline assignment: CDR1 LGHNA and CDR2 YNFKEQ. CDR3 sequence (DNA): TGTGCCAGCAGCCAAGGCGGGACAGCCGGAAACACCATATATTTT. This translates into CASSQGGTAGNTIYF.